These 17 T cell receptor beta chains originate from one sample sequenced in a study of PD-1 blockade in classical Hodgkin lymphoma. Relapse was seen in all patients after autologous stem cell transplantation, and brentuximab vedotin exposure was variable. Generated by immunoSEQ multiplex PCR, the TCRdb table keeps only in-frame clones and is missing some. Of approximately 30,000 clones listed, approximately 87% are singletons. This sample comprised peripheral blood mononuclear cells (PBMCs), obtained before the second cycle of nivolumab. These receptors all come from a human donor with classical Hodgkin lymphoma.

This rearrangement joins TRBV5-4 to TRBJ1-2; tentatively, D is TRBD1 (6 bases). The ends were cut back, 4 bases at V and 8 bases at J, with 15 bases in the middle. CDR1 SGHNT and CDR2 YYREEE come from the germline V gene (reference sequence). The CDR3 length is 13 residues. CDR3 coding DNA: TGTGCCAGCAGCCCTCGCTGGGGGCAAGGCTACACCTTC. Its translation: CASSPRWGQGYTF.

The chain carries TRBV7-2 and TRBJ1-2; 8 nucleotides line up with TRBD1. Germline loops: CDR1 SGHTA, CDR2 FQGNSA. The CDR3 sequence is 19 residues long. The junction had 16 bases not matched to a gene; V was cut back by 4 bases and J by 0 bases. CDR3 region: CASSYPLGQGSPTNYGYTF. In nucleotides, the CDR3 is TGTGCCAGCAGCTACCCCCTTGGACAGGGAAGCCCTACTAACTATGGCTACACCTTC.

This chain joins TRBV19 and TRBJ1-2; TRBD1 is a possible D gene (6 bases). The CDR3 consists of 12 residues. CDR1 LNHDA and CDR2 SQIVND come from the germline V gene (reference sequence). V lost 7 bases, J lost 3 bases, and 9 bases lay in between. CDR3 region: CASTQGHYGYTF. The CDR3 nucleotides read TGTGCCAGTACACAGGGTCACTATGGCTACACCTTC. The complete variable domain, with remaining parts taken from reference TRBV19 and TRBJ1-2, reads DGGITQSPKYLFRKEGQNVTLSCEQNLNHDAMYWYRQDPGQGLRLIYYSQIVNDFQKGDIAEGYSVSREKKESFPLTVTSAQKNPTAFYLCASTQGHYGYTFGSGTRLTVV.

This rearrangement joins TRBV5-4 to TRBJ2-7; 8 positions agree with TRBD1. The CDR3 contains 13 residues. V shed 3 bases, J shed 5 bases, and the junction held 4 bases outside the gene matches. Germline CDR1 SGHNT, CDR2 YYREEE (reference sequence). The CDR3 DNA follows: TGTGCCAGCAGCTGGACAGGGTTCGACGAGCAGTACTTC. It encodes CASSWTGFDEQYF. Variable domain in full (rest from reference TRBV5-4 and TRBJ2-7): ETGVTQSPTHLIKTRGQQVTLRCSSQSGHNTVSWYQQALGQGPQFIFQYYREEENGRGNFPPRFSGLQFPNYSSELNVNALELDDSALYLCASSWTGFDEQYFGPGTRLTVT.

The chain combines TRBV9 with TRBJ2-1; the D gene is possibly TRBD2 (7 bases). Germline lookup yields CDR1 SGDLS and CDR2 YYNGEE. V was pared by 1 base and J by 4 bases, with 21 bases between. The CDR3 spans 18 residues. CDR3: CASSVTGSSGLYYNEQFF. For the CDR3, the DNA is TGTGCCAGCAGCGTAACAGGGTCTAGCGGATTGTATTACAATGAGCAGTTCTTC.

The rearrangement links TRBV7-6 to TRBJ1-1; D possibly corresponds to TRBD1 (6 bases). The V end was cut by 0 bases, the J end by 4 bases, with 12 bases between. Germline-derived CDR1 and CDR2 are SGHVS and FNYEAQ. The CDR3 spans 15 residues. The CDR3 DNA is TGTGCCAGCAGCTTAGCGCTCGGACAGAGCACTGAAGCTTTCTTT. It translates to CASSLALGQSTEAFF. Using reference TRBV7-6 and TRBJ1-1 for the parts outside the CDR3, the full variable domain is GAGVSQSPRYKVTKRGQDVALRCDPISGHVSLYWYRQALGQGPEFLTYFNYEAQQDKSGLPNDRFSAERPEGSISTLTIQRTEQRDSAMYRCASSLALGQSTEAFFGQGTRLTVV.

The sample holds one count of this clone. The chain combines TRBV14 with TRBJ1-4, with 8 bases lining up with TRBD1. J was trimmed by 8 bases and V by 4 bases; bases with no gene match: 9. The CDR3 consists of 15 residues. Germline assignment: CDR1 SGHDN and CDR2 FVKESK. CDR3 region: CASSPRTGSREKLFF. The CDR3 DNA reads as TGTGCCAGCAGCCCGAGGACAGGGTCGAGGGAAAAACTGTTTTTT.

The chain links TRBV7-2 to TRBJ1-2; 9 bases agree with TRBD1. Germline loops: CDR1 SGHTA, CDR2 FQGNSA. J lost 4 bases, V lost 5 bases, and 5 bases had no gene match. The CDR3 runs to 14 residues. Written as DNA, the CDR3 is TGTGCCAGCAGCCTAACAGGGGGCGGCTATGGCTACACCTTC. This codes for CASSLTGGGYGYTF.

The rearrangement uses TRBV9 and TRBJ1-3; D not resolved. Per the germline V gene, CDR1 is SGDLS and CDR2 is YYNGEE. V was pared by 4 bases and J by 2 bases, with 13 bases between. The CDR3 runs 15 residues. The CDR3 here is CASSLPAFPGNTIYF. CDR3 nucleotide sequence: TGTGCCAGCAGCCTCCCGGCGTTCCCTGGAAACACCATATATTTT. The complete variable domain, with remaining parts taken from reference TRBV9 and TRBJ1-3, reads DSGVTQTPKHLITATGQRVTLRCSPRSGDLSVYWYQQSLDQGLQFLIQYYNGEERAKGNILERFSAQQFPDLHSELNLSSLELGDSALYFCASSLPAFPGNTIYFGEGSWLTVV.

CDR3 bases: TGTGCCAGCAGTAAGGGGTACGAGCAGTACGTC. Residues: CASSKGYEQYV. The rearrangement links TRBV7-8 to TRBJ2-7; a possible D gene is TRBD1 (5 bases). V lost 6 bases to trimming and J lost 4 bases, with 7 bases between them. The CDR3 runs 11 residues. Germline V gene sequence: CDR1 SGHVS, CDR2 FQNEAQ.

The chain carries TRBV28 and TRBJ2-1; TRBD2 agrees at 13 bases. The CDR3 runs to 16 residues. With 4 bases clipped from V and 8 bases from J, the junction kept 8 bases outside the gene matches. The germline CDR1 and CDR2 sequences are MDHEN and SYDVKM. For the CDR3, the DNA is TGTGCCAGCAGTTCGGGGACTAGCGGGATCTGGGATGAGCAGTTCTTC. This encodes CASSSGTSGIWDEQFF.

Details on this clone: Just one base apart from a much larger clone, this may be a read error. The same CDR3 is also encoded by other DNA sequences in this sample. The CDR3 is CASRGVASGQPQHF. In nucleotides, the CDR3 is TGTGCCAGTCGTGGGGTGGCCTCCGGCCAGCCCCAGCATTTT. The rearrangement uses TRBV19 and TRBJ1-5; D not resolved. In germline, CDR1 is LNHDA, CDR2 SQIVND (reference sequence). This CDR3 is 14 amino acids long. Between the trimmed V and J ends, which lost 8 bases and 7 bases, there was a span of 18 bases.

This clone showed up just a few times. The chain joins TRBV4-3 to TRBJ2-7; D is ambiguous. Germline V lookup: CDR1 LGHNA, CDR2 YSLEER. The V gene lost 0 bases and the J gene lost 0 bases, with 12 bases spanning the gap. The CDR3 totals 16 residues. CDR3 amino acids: CASSQDAGGSSYEQYF. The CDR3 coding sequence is TGCGCCAGCAGCCAAGATGCCGGCGGTAGCTCCTACGAGCAGTACTTC.

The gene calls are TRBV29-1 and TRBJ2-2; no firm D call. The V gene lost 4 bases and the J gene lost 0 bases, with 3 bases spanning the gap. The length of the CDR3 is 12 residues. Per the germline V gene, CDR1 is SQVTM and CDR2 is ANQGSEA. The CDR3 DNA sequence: TGCAGCGTTGTACCGAACACCGGGGAGCTGTTTTTT. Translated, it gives CSVVPNTGELFF.

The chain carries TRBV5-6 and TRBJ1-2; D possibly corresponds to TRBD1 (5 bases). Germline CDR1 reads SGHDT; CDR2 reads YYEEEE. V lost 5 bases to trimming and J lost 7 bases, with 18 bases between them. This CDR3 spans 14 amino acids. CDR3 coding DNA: TGTGCCAGCAGTCCTTACTTCCGGGACTCTGGCTACACCTTC. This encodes CASSPYFRDSGYTF.

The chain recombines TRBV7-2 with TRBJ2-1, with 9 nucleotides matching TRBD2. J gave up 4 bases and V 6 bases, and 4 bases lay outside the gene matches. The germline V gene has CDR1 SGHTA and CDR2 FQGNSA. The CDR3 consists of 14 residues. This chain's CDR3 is CASRVAGEYNEQFF. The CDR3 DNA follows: TGTGCCAGCAGGGTAGCGGGAGAGTACAATGAGCAGTTCTTC. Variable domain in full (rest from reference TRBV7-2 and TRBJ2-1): GAGVSQSPSNKVTEKGKDVELRCDPISGHTALYWYRQSLGQGLEFLIYFQGNSAPDKSGLPSDRFSAERTGGSVSTLTIQRTQQEDSAVYLCASRVAGEYNEQFFGPGTRLTVL.

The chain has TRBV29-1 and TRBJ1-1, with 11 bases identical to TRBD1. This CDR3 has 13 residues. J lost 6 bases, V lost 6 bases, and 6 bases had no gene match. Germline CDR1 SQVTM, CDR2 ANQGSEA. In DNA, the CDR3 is TGCAGCGTCCGGGACAGGGGGTTTGCTGAAGCTTTCTTT. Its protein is CSVRDRGFAEAFF.